These 21 T cell receptor beta chains came from one sample sequenced in a study of T-cell reconstitution after alpha-beta-depleted transplantation in children. The authors prepared the TCRbeta library with unique molecular identifiers. Via MiXCR, TCRdb re-called the PCR reads, giving one row per CDR3 protein. This table has about a million distinct CDR3 sequences, around 30% appearing once. Sequences were derived from PBMCs, mostly from graft donor cells, sampled 360 days after TCRalphabeta/CD19-depleted stem cell transplant. These receptors all come from a boy less than two years old who had a stem cell transplant for SCID, so the T cells may come from the graft donor.

The chain employs TRBV12-1 and TRBJ2-7; the tabulated D call, TRBD1, remains unverified against the DNA. TRBV12-1 is flagged as a pseudogene. The CDR3 extends over 13 amino acids. CDR3 DNA sequence: TGTGCCATGGCCCGGGGGCCACCCTACGAGCAGTACTTC. Amino acid sequence: CAMARGPPYEQYF.

The chain joins TRBV3-1 to TRBJ2-3; 9 bases map to TRBD1. Germline V gene lookup returns CDR1 LGHDT and CDR2 YNNKEL (reference sequence). J lost 7 bases, V lost 0 bases, and 8 bases had no gene match. This CDR3 region has 16 residues. The CDR3 DNA reads as TGTGCCAGCAGCCAAGATATCGGACAGGGGAGATATACGCAGTATTTT. Protein sequence: CASSQDIGQGRYTQYF.

This clonotype was observed at least ten times. The chain has TRBV5-1 and TRBJ2-5; either TRBD1 or TRBD2 may supply D (6 bases each). Trimming took off 4 bases at V and 4 bases at J, with 17 bases between the two ends. The CDR3 totals 15 residues. Germline V lookup: CDR1 SGHRS, CDR2 YFSETQ. The DNA of the CDR3 is TGCGCCAGCAGCGATGGAGTCGGGGGCCGAGAGACCCAGTACTTC. It yields the protein CASSDGVGGRETQYF.

This CDR3 reads CASSVEGANNEQFF. DNA for the CDR3: TGTGCCAGCAGCGTAGAGGGGGCTAACAATGAGCAGTTCTTC. This chain joins TRBV9 and TRBJ2-1; 7 bases are a match to TRBD1. Germline lookup yields CDR1 SGDLS and CDR2 YYNGEE. With 0 bases clipped from V and 5 bases from J, the junction kept 2 bases outside the gene matches. The CDR3 contains 14 residues.

The chain has TRBV5-1 and TRBJ2-7, with 9 positions matching TRBD2. J gave up 1 base and V 0 bases, and 5 bases lay outside the gene matches. Germline assignment: CDR1 SGHRS and CDR2 YFSETQ. CDR3 size: 16 residues. CDR3 in amino acids: CASSLEASGESYEQYF. CDR3 bases: TGCGCCAGCAGCTTGGAGGCTAGCGGGGAGTCCTACGAGCAGTACTTC.

The chain employs TRBV20-1 and TRBJ2-3, with D unclear. V was cut by 3 bases and J by 2 bases, with 6 bases left in between. The V gene's germline CDR1 is DFQATT and CDR2 SNEGSKA (reference sequence). This CDR3 is 12 amino acids long. The CDR3 DNA is TGCAGTGCTAGTTCAACCACAGATACGCAGTATTTT. This encodes CSASSTTDTQYF.

This clonotype showed up just a few times. The CDR3 loop reads CSASRTGLPQPQHF. CDR3 bases: TGCAGTGCTTCGCGGACAGGGTTACCTCAGCCCCAGCATTTT. V gene TRBV20-1 combines with J gene TRBJ1-5, with 8 bases identical to TRBD1. Trimming at V came to 5 bases and at J to 6 bases, leaving 9 bases not matched to a gene. CDR1 DFQATT and CDR2 SNEGSKA come from the germline V gene (reference sequence). The CDR3 is 14 amino acids.

V and J are TRBV12-3 or TRBV12-4 and TRBJ2-3; 8 bases map to TRBD2. V trimming: 5 bases; J trimming: 4 bases; junction bases outside the gene matches: 2. The CDR3 spans 13 residues. The CDR3 coding sequence is TGTGCCAGCAGTAGGGGACTAGCAGATACGCAGTATTTT. Its protein is CASSRGLADTQYF.

The V call is TRBV5-1, the J call TRBJ2-2, with D possibly being TRBD1 or TRBD2 (5 bases each). Germline CDR1 SGHRS, CDR2 YFSETQ. V lost 2 bases and J 2 bases, leaving 10 bases between the germline ends. CDR3 length: 15 amino acids. The CDR3 spells CASSFWGTNTGELFF. In nucleotides, the CDR3 is TGCGCCAGCAGCTTCTGGGGGACCAACACCGGGGAGCTGTTTTTT. The whole variable domain, remainder taken from reference TRBV5-1 and TRBJ2-2, is KAGVTQTPRYLIKTRGQQVTLSCSPISGHRSVSWYQQTPGQGLQFLFEYFSETQRNKGNFPGRFSGRQFSNSRSEMNVSTLELGDSALYLCASSFWGTNTGELFFGEGSRLTVL.

This clonotype was observed a handful of times. The rearrangement joins TRBV15 to TRBJ2-7; D possibly corresponds to TRBD1 (6 bases). V was clipped by 3 bases and J by 4 bases, with 7 bases between them. The germline V gene encodes CDR1 LNHNV and CDR2 YYDKDF (reference sequence). The CDR3 extends over 12 amino acids. The CDR3 reads CATSSGQYEQYF. CDR3 nucleotides: TGTGCCACCAGCAGCGGACAGTACGAGCAGTACTTC.

CDR3 residues: CSVLLPTRGGYTF. For the CDR3, the DNA is TGCAGCGTTCTCCTTCCGACCCGGGGAGGCTACACCTTC. The chain uses TRBV29-1 and TRBJ1-2, with D uncertain. The germline gives CDR1 SQVTM, CDR2 ANQGSEA. The V end lost 5 bases, the J end lost 8 bases, and 18 bases lay between the germline ends. The CDR3 covers 13 residues.

A single count supports this clonotype. CDR3 in DNA: TGTGCCAGCAGTTCAGGGGACGGGACCCAGTACTTC. Translating it yields CASSSGDGTQYF. The V and J genes are TRBV6-2 or TRBV6-3 and TRBJ2-5; TRBD1 is a possible D gene (6 bases). The CDR3 is made up of 12 amino acids. Trimming stripped 4 bases from V and 7 bases from J, with 10 bases between. The germline CDR1 and CDR2 sequences are MNHEY and SVGEGT.

This clonotype was detected ten times or more. The V gene is TRBV5-1, the J gene TRBJ2-3, with a weak D call TRBD1 (6 bases). Trimming removed 0 bases from V and 2 bases from J, with 7 bases in between. The germline CDR1 and CDR2 sequences are SGHRS and YFSETQ. This CDR3 comprises 14 residues. As DNA, the CDR3 is TGCGCCAGCAGCTTGGAGGGGGTCACAGATACGCAGTATTTT. It codes for CASSLEGVTDTQYF.

The chain combines TRBV7-8 with TRBJ2-5, with D perhaps given as TRBD1 or TRBD2 (5 bases each). Germline CDR1 reads SGHVS; CDR2 reads FQNEAQ. The CDR3 consists of 17 residues. V was cut by 5 bases and J by 5 bases, with 24 bases left in between. CDR3 residues: CASSPLWGPGSRETQYF. In DNA, the CDR3 is TGTGCCAGCAGCCCCCTTTGGGGACCCGGGTCCAGGGAGACCCAGTACTTC.

Only one count was recorded for this clonotype. CDR3 DNA sequence: TGTGCCAGCAGCTTAGTATCCCCCTCCTACGAGCAGTACTTC. Its translation is CASSLVSPSYEQYF. The chain carries TRBV7-9 and TRBJ2-7; no clear D gene. Between the trimmed V and J ends, which lost 1 base and 0 bases, there was a span of 7 bases. There are 14 residues in the CDR3. Germline CDR1 SEHNR, CDR2 FQNEAQ (reference sequence).

J is TRBJ1-5 and V is TRBV10-3; 7 nucleotides agree with TRBD1. V dropped 4 bases and J dropped 1; count of bases not matched to a gene: 4. Germline lookup yields CDR1 ENHRY and CDR2 SYGVKD. The CDR3 extends over 15 amino acids. CDR3 sequence (DNA): TGTGCCATCAGTGGTGGGACAGCGAGCAATCAGCCCCAGCATTTT. Translated: CAISGGTASNQPQHF.

The rearrangement links TRBV4-2 to TRBJ2-3; D is ambiguous. CDR3 length: 13 amino acids. In germline, CDR1 is LGHNA, CDR2 YNFKEQ. V was clipped by 3 bases and J by 6 bases, with 10 bases between them. CDR3 amino acids: CASSQVSVDTQYF. In nucleotides, the CDR3 is TGTGCCAGCAGCCAGGTTAGTGTGGATACGCAGTATTTT.

This clonotype is classed as medium-sized. The V and J genes are TRBV6-5 and TRBJ2-5; TRBD2 agrees at 14 bases. Per germline, CDR1 MNHEY and CDR2 SVGAGI. This CDR3 is 16 amino acids long. V lost 2 bases, J lost 2 bases, and 1 base stayed unmatched. The CDR3: CASSYGTSGGQETQYF. CDR3 DNA sequence: TGTGCCAGCAGTTACGGGACTAGCGGGGGACAAGAGACCCAGTACTTC.

This clonotype has more than one count but fewer than ten. The chain recombines TRBV6-5 with TRBJ2-3; the D call may be TRBD1 or TRBD2 (6 bases each). The CDR3 consists of 17 residues. V dropped 0 bases and J dropped 4 bases, with 17 bases sitting between them. Germline-derived CDR1 and CDR2 are MNHEY and SVGAGI. The CDR3 DNA is TGTGCCAGCAGTTACTCGGGCTCGGAGGGGGAGGCAGATACGCAGTATTTT. Its translation: CASSYSGSEGEADTQYF.

The rearrangement uses TRBV9 and TRBJ1-1, with 8 bases matching TRBD1. Germline CDR1 SGDLS, CDR2 YYNGEE. With 4 bases clipped from V and 4 bases from J, the junction kept 9 bases outside the gene matches. This CDR3 has 15 residues. The CDR3 is CASSRTGSMGTEAFF. For the CDR3, the DNA is TGTGCCAGCAGCAGGACAGGGTCCATGGGCACTGAAGCTTTCTTT.

This clonotype was seen a single time. The V gene is TRBV6-5, the J gene TRBJ2-2, with 11 bases aligning to TRBD2. V lost 1 base, J lost 5 bases, and 9 bases stayed unmatched. Germline V gene data show CDR1 as MNHEY and CDR2 as SVGAGI. The CDR3 runs to 18 residues. CDR3 amino acids: CASSYFLLAGDLTGELFF. The CDR3 DNA follows: TGTGCCAGCAGTTACTTCTTACTAGCGGGGGACCTTACCGGGGAGCTGTTTTTT.